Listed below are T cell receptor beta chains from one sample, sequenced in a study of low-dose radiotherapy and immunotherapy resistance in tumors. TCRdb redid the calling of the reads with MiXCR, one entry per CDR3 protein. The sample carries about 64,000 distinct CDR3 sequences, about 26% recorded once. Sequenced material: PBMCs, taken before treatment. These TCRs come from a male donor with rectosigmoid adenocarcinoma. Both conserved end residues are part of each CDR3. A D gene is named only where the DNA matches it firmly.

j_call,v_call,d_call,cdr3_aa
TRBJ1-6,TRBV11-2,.,CASRPNAGAGNSPLHF
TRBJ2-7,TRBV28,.,CASQRTYEQYF
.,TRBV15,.,CATSRVRWQETQYF
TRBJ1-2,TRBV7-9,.,CASSLGEGARYGYTF
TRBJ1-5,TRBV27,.,CASSFVTSNQPQHF
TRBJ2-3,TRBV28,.,CASSPVTGNTQYF
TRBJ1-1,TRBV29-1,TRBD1,CSVDRQGAAEAFF
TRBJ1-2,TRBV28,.,CASSSHSGGYGYTF
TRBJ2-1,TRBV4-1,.,CASSQGSVGQFF
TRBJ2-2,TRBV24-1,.,CATAPGQNTGELFF
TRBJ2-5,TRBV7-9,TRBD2,CASNLGRGDRTQYF
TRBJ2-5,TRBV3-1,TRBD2,CASSRTSRETQYF
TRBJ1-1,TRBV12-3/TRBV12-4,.,CASSLTRTNTEAFF
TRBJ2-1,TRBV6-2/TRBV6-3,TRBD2,CASSYHPPGREGQDEQFF
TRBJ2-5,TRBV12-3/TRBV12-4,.,CASSAQGQETQYF
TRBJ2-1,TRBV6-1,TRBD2,CASSRGGGGGNEQFF
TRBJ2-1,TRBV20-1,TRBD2,CTIAGLAGATSYNEQFF
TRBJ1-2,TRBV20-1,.,CSAEEHDGYTF
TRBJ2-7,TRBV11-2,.,CASSLLATHEQYF
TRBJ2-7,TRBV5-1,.,CASSLRLADEQYF
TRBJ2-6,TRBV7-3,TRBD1,CASSLKGDRGPFGANVLTF
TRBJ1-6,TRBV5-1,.,CASSADSGRGSPLHF
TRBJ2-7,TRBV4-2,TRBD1,CASSVPGQGSYEQYF
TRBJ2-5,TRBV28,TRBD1,CASSLEQGVLETQYF
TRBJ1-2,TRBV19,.,CASRDGDYGYTF
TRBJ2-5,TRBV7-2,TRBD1,CASSPPGQGAQETQYF
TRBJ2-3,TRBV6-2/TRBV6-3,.,CASSSPSTDTQYF
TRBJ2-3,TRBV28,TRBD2,CASSLLAGGTQYF
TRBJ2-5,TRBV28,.,CASSLMGRETQYF
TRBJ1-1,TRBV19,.,CASRGSGITEAFF
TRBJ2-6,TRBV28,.,CASRGAGANVLTF
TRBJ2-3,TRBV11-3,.,CASSPTVGLMNTQYF
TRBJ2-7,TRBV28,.,CASSGFRGLRDEQYF
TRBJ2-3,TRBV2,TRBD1,CASSRRQGDTDTQYF
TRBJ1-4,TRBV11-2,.,CASSSDIAASTNEKLFF
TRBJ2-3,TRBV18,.,CASSPGTGQGTDTQYF
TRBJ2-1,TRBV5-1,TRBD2,CASSLARSAGVSNEQFF
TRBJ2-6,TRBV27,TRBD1,CASTWTGGSGANVLTF
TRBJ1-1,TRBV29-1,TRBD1,CSVKTGTTAEAFF
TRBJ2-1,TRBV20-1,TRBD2,CSAPLESGNNEQFF
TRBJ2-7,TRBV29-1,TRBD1,CSVKNTDRGQYEQYF